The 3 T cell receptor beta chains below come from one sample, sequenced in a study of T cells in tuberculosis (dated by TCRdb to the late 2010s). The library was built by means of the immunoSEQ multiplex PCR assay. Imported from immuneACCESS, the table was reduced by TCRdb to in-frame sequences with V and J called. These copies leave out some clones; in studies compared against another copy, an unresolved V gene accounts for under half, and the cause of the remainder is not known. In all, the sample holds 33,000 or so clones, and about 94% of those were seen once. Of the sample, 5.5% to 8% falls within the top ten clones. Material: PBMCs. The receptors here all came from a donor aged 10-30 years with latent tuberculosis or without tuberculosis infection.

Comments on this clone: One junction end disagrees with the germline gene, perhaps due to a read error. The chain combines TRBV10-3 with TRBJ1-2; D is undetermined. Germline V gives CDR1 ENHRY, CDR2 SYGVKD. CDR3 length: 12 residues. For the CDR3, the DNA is TGTGCCAGTAACGGGCCAGACTATGGCTATACCTTC. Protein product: CASNGPDYGYTF.

This chain's CDR3 is CASSAPGGRYGYTF. The CDR3 DNA sequence: TGTGCCAGCAGCGCGCCGGGGGGGCGGTACGGCTACACCTTC. This chain connects TRBV7-9 to TRBJ1-2; D is possibly TRBD1 (6 bases). Looked up from germline, CDR1 is SEHNR and CDR2 is FQNEAQ (reference sequence). Trimming removed 5 bases from V and 8 bases from J, with 18 bases in between. The CDR3 loop spans 14 amino acids.

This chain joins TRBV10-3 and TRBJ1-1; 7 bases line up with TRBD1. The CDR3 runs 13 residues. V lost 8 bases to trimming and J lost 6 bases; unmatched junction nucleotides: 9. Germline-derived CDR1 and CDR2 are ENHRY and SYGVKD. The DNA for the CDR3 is TGTGCCATCTCCCAGGACAGGTTTGCTGAAGCTTTCTTT. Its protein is CAISQDRFAEAFF.